This T cell receptor beta chain was retrieved from a study of T cells in Graves' hyperthyroidism and ophthalmopathy. What was amplified from RNA transcripts were TCR beta CDR3 regions. The TCR CDR3 first-round RT-PCR relied on the HTBI primer set. TCRdb analysed the multiplex PCR reads with MiXCR anew, one entry per CDR3 protein. The profile shows about 640,000 distinct CDR3 sequences, roughly 20% of them singletons. The clonotype originates from a young man with Graves' ophthalmopathy. The sequenced material came from blood.

The CDR3 bases are TGTGCCAGTAGTGCAACACTAGCGGACGTCTACGAGCAGTACTTC. It yields the protein CASSATLADVYEQYF. The gene calls are TRBV19 and TRBJ2-7; 8 bases agree with TRBD2. The CDR3 loop spans 15 amino acids. V lost 5 bases to trimming and J lost 3 bases; unmatched junction nucleotides: 9. Germline V gene sequence: CDR1 LNHDA, CDR2 SQIVND (reference sequence). The full variable domain, its missing parts supplied by reference TRBV19 and TRBJ2-7, is DGGITQSPKYLFRKEGQNVTLSCEQNLNHDAMYWYRQDPGQGLRLIYYSQIVNDFQKGDIAEGYSVSREKKESFPLTVTSAQKNPTAFYLCASSATLADVYEQYFGPGTRLTVT.